Presented here are 5 T cell receptor beta chains from one specimen sequenced in a study of blood T cell repertoires in COVID-19. TCRdb keeps only in-frame clones here, not all; method: immunoSEQ multiplex PCR. The sample yields 200,000 to 250,000 clones, around four fifths seen once. Sample: peripheral blood. The receptors were sampled from a woman aged 40 to 50 with active or convalescent COVID-19.

The chain carries TRBV12-3 or TRBV12-4 and TRBJ1-2; D is undetermined. V was cut by 5 bases and J by 8 bases, with 9 bases left in between. This CDR3 has 11 residues. The CDR3 here is CASSHRDGYTF. Written as DNA, the CDR3 is TGTGCCAGCAGTCACAGAGACGGCTACACCTTC.

This chain uses TRBV29-1 with TRBJ2-7; TRBD1 is a possible D gene (6 bases). Trimming pared 7 bases from V and 0 bases from J, leaving 13 bases between. The CDR3 sequence is 13 residues long. Germline loops: CDR1 SQVTM, CDR2 ANQGSEA. For the CDR3, the DNA is TGCAGCGGATTTGACAGGAGCTCCTACGAGCAGTACTTC. This encodes CSGFDRSSYEQYF.

The chain joins TRBV7-9 to TRBJ2-7; possibly TRBD1 for D (6 bases). In germline, CDR1 is SEHNR, CDR2 FQNEAQ (reference sequence). V was shortened by 1 base and J by 6 bases, with 13 bases between the two germline ends. The CDR3 spans 14 residues. The CDR3 sequence: CASSLVGGRGEQYF. Written as DNA, the CDR3 is TGTGCCAGCAGCTTAGTAGGGGGAAGGGGCGAGCAGTACTTC.

V gene TRBV28 combines with J gene TRBJ1-2; possibly TRBD1 for D (5 bases). V dropped 5 bases and J dropped 4 bases, with 20 bases sitting between them. The CDR3 is 16 amino acids. Per germline, CDR1 MDHEN and CDR2 SYDVKM. The CDR3 DNA reads as TGTGCCAGCAGTCCCCCATCCGGGGGAAAGGGCTATGGCTACACCTTC. Its translation: CASSPPSGGKGYGYTF.

The rearrangement uses TRBV13 and TRBJ2-1; D is unresolved. Trimming took 2 bases from V and 9 from J, leaving 8 bases between them. The V gene's germline CDR1 is PRHDT and CDR2 FYEKMQ (reference sequence). This CDR3 has 12 amino acids. For the CDR3, the DNA is TGTGCCAGCAGCTTACACGCGGCTGAGCAGTTCTTC. This gives the protein CASSLHAAEQFF. Looking up the rest from reference TRBV13 and TRBJ2-1 gives the full variable domain: AAGVIQSPRHLIKEKRETATLKCYPIPRHDTVYWYQQGPGQDPQFLISFYEKMQSDKGSIPDRFSAQQFSDYHSELNMSSLELGDSALYFCASSLHAAEQFFGPGTRLTVL.